These T cell receptor beta chains were read from a single sample in a study of T cells expressing NK-cell markers. TCRdb re-called the 5' RACE reads and catalogs CDR3 proteins one per entry, DNA excluded. The ten top clones account for 9.5% to 12%, within a sample of about 390,000 distinct CDR3 sequences. Sample: blood T cells: a sorted CD56 or NKG2C T cell subset, CD4+ or CD8+ T cells, or bulk PBMC T cells (not recorded which). The receptor set was obtained from a woman in her forties or fifties in good health. Both conserved end residues are part of each CDR3.

j_gene,v_gene,CDR3aa
TRBJ2-7,TRBV5-6,CASSGGLAVSYEQYF
TRBJ2-3,TRBV7-9,CASSVRLLPSTDTQYF
TRBJ2-1,TRBV7-9,CASRGPEGNEQFF
TRBJ2-7,TRBV21-1,CASSKVASGRYEQYF
TRBJ2-5,TRBV4-2,CASSQGVGGYQETQYF
TRBJ2-1,TRBV5-1,CASSAESRAEQFF
TRBJ1-4,TRBV11-2,CASSQSPGLSILNEKLFF
TRBJ1-5,TRBV19,CASGTENSNQPQHF
TRBJ1-1,TRBV20-1,CSARGTWEAFF
TRBJ1-2,TRBV7-2,CASSLAFGQGYGYTF
TRBJ2-1,TRBV3-1,CATKAAGDSSYNEQFF
TRBJ2-1,TRBV10-3,CAISESITPGEQFF
TRBJ2-1,TRBV12-3/TRBV12-4,CASSFTGNNEQFF
TRBJ2-4,TRBV27,CASSLLLKTLAKNIQYF
TRBJ2-3,TRBV9,CASSGGRASTDTQYF
TRBJ2-7,TRBV5-5,CASRRVFTYEQYF
TRBJ1-5,TRBV4-1,CASSQRSPGGNQPQHF
TRBJ1-2,TRBV29-1,CSVTTGTIGGYTF
TRBJ2-1,TRBV27,CASSLLGASSYNEQFF
TRBJ2-1,TRBV2,CASSEASREPFF
TRBJ2-1,TRBV2,CASSAPRTNNNEQFF
TRBJ2-5,TRBV15,CATSREGGKETQYF
TRBJ2-1,TRBV25-1,CASSDSGASSYNEQFF
TRBJ2-1,TRBV14,CASSLLTFPGLLRDEQFF
TRBJ2-3,TRBV27,CASSQGAGDTQYF
TRBJ2-3,TRBV10-3,CAISALSGRLPNTQYF
TRBJ2-2,TRBV2,CASQPASGRSGELFF
TRBJ2-1,TRBV12-3/TRBV12-4,CASSPRVAVHNEQFF
TRBJ2-1,TRBV5-1,CASSLDGGRLVNEQFF
TRBJ1-2,TRBV24-1,CATSAAYFYGYTF
TRBJ1-1,TRBV20-1,CSAPAGNTEAFF
TRBJ2-7,TRBV11-2,CASSNTGRSFSYEQYF
TRBJ2-1,TRBV5-5,CASSPPTSGLYNEQFF